The source of this TCR gamma chain is a study of γδ T cells in repeated Plasmodium falciparum infection. The overall study: The natural-infection arm compared Malian children under seasonal malaria with matched Australian children.

Gammadelta T cells were flow-sorted from PBMC into Vgamma9/Vdelta2+ and Vdelta2-negative populations for bulk analysis. There are 13 residues in the CDR3. Per germline, CDR1 VTNTFY and CDR2 YDVSTARD (reference sequence). V lost 1 base to trimming and J lost 6 bases; unmatched junction nucleotides: 2. TCRdb reapplied CATT to the multiplex PCR reads. The sample lists roughly 27,000 gamma-chain clones; 3% were seen once. This clone showed up many times. What it binds is not known. Broader study findings: Waves of new clonotype selection appeared after repeated controlled infections in Vdelta2-negative, largely Vdelta1+, gammadelta T cells. Vdelta2-negative gammadelta repertoires appeared less diverse and less shared in Malian than Australian children. Over time and infection, Vgamma9/Vdelta2+ repertoires remained highly stable and polyclonal.

The rearrangement uses TRGV3 and TRGJP1. The source of this sequence is a pool of human donors (malaria-infected and uninfected, not separated). The sequencing input was gamma-delta T cells from blood. CDR3 nucleotide sequence: TGTGCCACCTGGGACAGATCTGGTTGGTTCAAGATATTT. It translates to CATWDRSGWFKIF.